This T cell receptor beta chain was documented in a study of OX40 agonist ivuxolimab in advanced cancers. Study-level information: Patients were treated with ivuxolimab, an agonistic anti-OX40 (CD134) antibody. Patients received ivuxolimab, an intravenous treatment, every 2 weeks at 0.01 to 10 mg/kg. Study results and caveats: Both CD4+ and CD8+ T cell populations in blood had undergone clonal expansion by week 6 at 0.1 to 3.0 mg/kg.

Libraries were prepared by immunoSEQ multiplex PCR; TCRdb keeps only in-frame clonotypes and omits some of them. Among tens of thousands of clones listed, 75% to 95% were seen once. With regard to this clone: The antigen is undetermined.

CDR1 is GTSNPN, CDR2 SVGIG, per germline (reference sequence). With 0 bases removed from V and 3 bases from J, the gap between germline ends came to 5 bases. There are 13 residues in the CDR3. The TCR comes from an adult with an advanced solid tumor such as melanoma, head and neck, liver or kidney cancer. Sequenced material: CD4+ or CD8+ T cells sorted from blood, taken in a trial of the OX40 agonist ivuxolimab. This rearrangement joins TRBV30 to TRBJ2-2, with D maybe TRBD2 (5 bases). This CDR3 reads CAWSVLDTGELFF. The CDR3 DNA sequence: TGTGCCTGGAGTGTACTAGACACCGGGGAGCTGTTTTTT.